This TCR beta chain was found in a study of cytomegalovirus exposure and HLA in healthy donors. Study-wide context: A subsequent analysis stated that the 120 or so validation repertoires were run on the same platform as the approximately 700 first-cohort repertoires. The study's findings and limits: A subsequent analysis found that TCR clusters from the first cohort also tended to co-occur in the approximately 130 validation repertoires, with approximately 95% of cluster scores above 0.

The CDR3 runs to 17 residues. Germline V gives CDR1 SGHRS, CDR2 YFSETQ. Trimming left V 1 base short and J 6 bases short, with 19 bases between. The data were produced by immunoSEQ multiplex PCR, yet TCRdb's version contains in-frame clones alone and is incomplete. The sample has approximately 160,000 clones, around four fifths seen once. The donors were part of the validation cohort of roughly 110 subjects. That cohort was separate from the first cohort, which comprised 666 subjects. Worth noting for this clone: Antigen specificity is unknown.

The receptor comes from a young man in good health and CMV-seropositive. Sample: PBMCs. The V and J genes are TRBV5-1 and TRBJ1-4, with unresolved D. CDR3 residues: CASSLTTTGEGYEKLFF. In DNA form, the CDR3 reads TGCGCCAGCAGCTTGACAACCACTGGTGAGGGCTATGAAAAACTGTTTTTT. Variable domain in full (rest from reference TRBV5-1 and TRBJ1-4): KAGVTQTPRYLIKTRGQQVTLSCSPISGHRSVSWYQQTPGQGLQFLFEYFSETQRNKGNFPGRFSGRQFSNSRSEMNVSTLELGDSALYLCASSLTTTGEGYEKLFFGSGTQLSVL.